These 15 T cell receptor beta chains were sequenced from one sample in a study of STAT3 mutations in large granular lymphocyte leukemia. Study-wide points: Every T-LGLL patient had at least one immunodominant TCRbeta clonotype.

Measured with immunoSEQ multiplex PCR; TCRdb has only the in-frame clones, and not every one. This sample carries fewer than 10,000 clones, around 90% of them seen once, and the ten largest clones take approximately 75%. What these receptors recognize is not known. The sequencing sample was made of peripheral blood mononuclear cells. The receptors stem from a man older than 75 with T-cell large granular lymphocyte leukemia. Some clones in this sample may be carry-over from other donors' samples.

For the CDR3, the DNA is TGTGCCAGCAGCCTCTCCCTAGCGGCCACAGATACGCAGTATTTT. Translation gives CASSLSLAATDTQYF. The V and J genes are TRBV7-8 and TRBJ2-3; 7 nucleotides line up with TRBD2. This CDR3 comprises 15 residues. V was clipped by 5 bases and J by 2 bases; unmatched bases: 7. Germline CDR1 reads SGHVS; CDR2 reads FQNEAQ.

A few counts support this clone. The CDR3 sequence is CASSPPGRSFYEQYF. The CDR3 coding sequence is TGTGCCAGCTCACCCCCGGGACGGTCGTTCTACGAGCAGTACTTC. The genes are TRBV18 and TRBJ2-7; D assignment may be TRBD1 or TRBD2 (5 bases each). The V end lost 3 bases, the J end lost 3 bases, and 15 bases lay between the germline ends. The CDR3 consists of 15 residues. In germline, CDR1 is KGHSH, CDR2 LQKENI.

This clone was seen only a few times. J is TRBJ1-2 and V is TRBV7-9; D gene ambiguous. Germline CDR1 SEHNR, CDR2 FQNEAQ (reference sequence). This CDR3 is 14 amino acids long. V was pared by 5 bases and J by 2 bases, with 12 bases between. CDR3: CASSLLGSNYGYTF. CDR3 bases: TGTGCCAGCAGCCTCCTGGGCAGCAACTATGGCTACACCTTC.

The J gene is TRBJ1-1, the V gene TRBV7-9, with D perhaps matching TRBD1 (6 bases). Trimming stripped 7 bases from V and 0 bases from J, with 15 bases between. Germline loops: CDR1 SEHNR, CDR2 FQNEAQ (reference sequence). This CDR3 has 15 residues. CDR3 in amino acids: CASTPGVSMNTEAFF. CDR3 coding DNA: TGTGCCAGCACGCCAGGGGTTAGCATGAACACTGAAGCTTTCTTT.

The genes are TRBV7-2 and TRBJ2-2; D assignment may be TRBD1 or TRBD2 (5 bases each). Trimming stripped 5 bases from V and 3 bases from J, with 10 bases between. The CDR3 is 14 amino acids. CDR1 is SGHTA and CDR2 is FQGNSA in the germline V gene. DNA for the CDR3: TGTGCCAGCAGCCCCGAGGGGTACACCGGGGAGCTGTTTTTT. It translates to CASSPEGYTGELFF.

The CDR3 DNA reads TGTGCCATCAGTCCCGGGACAGGGGACGGTGAAAAACTGTTTTTT. This sequence encodes CAISPGTGDGEKLFF. The chain joins TRBV10-3 to TRBJ1-4; 10 nucleotides line up with TRBD1. The CDR3 loop spans 15 amino acids. Looked up from germline, CDR1 is ENHRY and CDR2 is SYGVKD. Losses at the gene ends were 5 bases for V and 7 bases for J; bases not matched to a gene: 7.

The genes are TRBV7-9 and TRBJ1-1; D uncertain. CDR3 length: 13 amino acids. V was cut by 3 bases and J by 2 bases, with 7 bases left in between. Germline V gives CDR1 SEHNR, CDR2 FQNEAQ (reference sequence). In nucleotides, the CDR3 is TGTGCCAGCAGCTTTATCCCTAACACTGAAGCTTTCTTT. Translation: CASSFIPNTEAFF.

This rearrangement joins TRBV19 to TRBJ2-5, with a weak D call TRBD2 (5 bases). The CDR3 has 12 residues. Germline V gene sequence: CDR1 LNHDA, CDR2 SQIVND (reference sequence). V dropped 3 bases and J dropped 7 bases, with 9 bases sitting between them. CDR3 sequence reads: CASSMGVGTQYF. In DNA form, the CDR3 reads TGTGCCAGTAGTATGGGAGTGGGGACCCAGTACTTC.

Judged by abundance, this clone is medium-sized. The rearrangement links TRBV15 to TRBJ2-1, with 9 bases lining up with TRBD1. The CDR3 is made up of 20 amino acids. Trimming cost V 1 base and J 4 bases; bases outside gene matches: 17. Looked up from germline, CDR1 is LNHNV and CDR2 is YYDKDF (reference sequence). CDR3 bases: TGTGCCACCAGCAGAGGATACAGGACAGGGGACCTTATCCCTTACAATGAGCAGTTCTTC. It yields the protein CATSRGYRTGDLIPYNEQFF.

The chain couples TRBV25-1 to TRBJ2-5; weak D call: TRBD2 (5 bases). The ends were cut back, 5 bases at V and 2 bases at J, with 9 bases in the middle. The germline CDR1 and CDR2 sequences are MGHDK and SYGVNS. The CDR3 contains 13 residues. CDR3 sequence (DNA): TGTGCCAGCAGTTGGGGAGCTCAAGAGACCCAGTACTTC. Its protein is CASSWGAQETQYF.

This clone was counted only a few times. This chain uses TRBV7-9 with TRBJ1-2; no reliable D call. The CDR3 totals 14 residues. Germline CDR1 is SEHNR and CDR2 is FQNEAQ (reference sequence). V was shortened by 5 bases and J by 4 bases, with 14 bases between the two germline ends. Written as DNA, the CDR3 is TGTGCCAGCAGCCCTCCGGGCAGGCCCTATGGCTACACCTTC. It encodes CASSPPGRPYGYTF.

The chain recombines TRBV5-6 with TRBJ2-3; possible D gene TRBD1, 6 bases. The CDR3 has 14 residues. V was shortened by 2 bases and J by 2 bases, with 9 bases between the two germline ends. CDR1 is SGHDT and CDR2 is YYEEEE in the germline V gene. The CDR3 spells CASSFRGYTDTQYF. CDR3 in DNA: TGTGCCAGCAGCTTCAGGGGATACACAGATACGCAGTATTTT.

This clone was observed a single time. The genes are TRBV7-9 and TRBJ2-7; 9 bases are a match to TRBD1. From germline, CDR1 is SEHNR and CDR2 FQNEAQ (reference sequence). Trimming took 3 bases from V and 6 from J; bases not matched to a gene: 6. The CDR3 loop spans 14 amino acids. Written as DNA, the CDR3 is TGTGCCAGCAGCTTCCGACAGGGGGTGGGCGAGCAGTACTTC. Encoded protein: CASSFRQGVGEQYF.

The chain combines TRBV6-5 with TRBJ1-3; D not certain. Between the trimmed V and J ends, which lost 4 bases and 0 bases, there was a span of 7 bases. The CDR3 consists of 14 residues. Germline-derived CDR1 and CDR2 are MNHEY and SVGAGI. CDR3 protein: CASSSVPSGNTIYF. CDR3 DNA sequence: TGTGCCAGCAGTTCGGTACCCTCTGGAAACACCATATATTTT.

In its sample, this clone was seen once. The chain has TRBV30 and TRBJ1-4; 8 positions match TRBD1. This CDR3 has 15 residues. Losses at the gene ends were 2 bases for V and 8 bases for J; bases not matched to a gene: 10. Germline V CDR1 and CDR2: GTSNPN, SVGIG (reference sequence). CDR3 nucleotide sequence: TGTGCCTGGAGTATAGGACAGGGCCCTTTAGAAAAACTGTTTTTT. This sequence encodes CAWSIGQGPLEKLFF. Together with reference TRBV30 and TRBJ1-4, the CDR3 gives the full variable domain: SQTIHQWPATLVQPVGSPLSLECTVEGTSNPNLYWYRQAAGRGLQLLFYSVGIGQISSEVPQNLSASRPQDRQFILSSKKLLLSDSGFYLCAWSIGQGPLEKLFFGSGTQLSVL.